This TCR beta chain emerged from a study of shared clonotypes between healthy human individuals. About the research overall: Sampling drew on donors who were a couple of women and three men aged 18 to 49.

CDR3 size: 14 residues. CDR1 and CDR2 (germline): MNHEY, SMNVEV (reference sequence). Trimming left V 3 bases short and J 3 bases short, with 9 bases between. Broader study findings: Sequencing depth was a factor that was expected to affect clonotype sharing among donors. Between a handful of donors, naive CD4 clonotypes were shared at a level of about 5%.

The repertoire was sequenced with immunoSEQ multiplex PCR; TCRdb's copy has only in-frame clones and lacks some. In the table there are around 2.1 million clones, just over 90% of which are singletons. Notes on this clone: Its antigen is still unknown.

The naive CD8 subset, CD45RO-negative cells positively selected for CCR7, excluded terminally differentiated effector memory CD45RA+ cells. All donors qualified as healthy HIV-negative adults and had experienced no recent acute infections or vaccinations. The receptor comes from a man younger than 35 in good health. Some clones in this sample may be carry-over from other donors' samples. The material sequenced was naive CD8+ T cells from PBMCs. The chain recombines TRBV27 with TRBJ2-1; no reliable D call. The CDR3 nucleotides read TGTGCCAGCAGTTTTATGGCGAACTACAATGAGCAGTTCTTC. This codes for CASSFMANYNEQFF.